This T cell receptor (beta chain) was obtained from a study of blood T cell repertoires in COVID-19. Across the whole study: The United States, Italy and Spain provided the acute and convalescent COVID-19 samples. In each case, the material was cDNA or gDNA derived from T cells, B-cell-depleted T cells, or PBMCs.

Original handling: Researchers report that nucleated cell counts were estimated from reference gene primer amplification. The protocol was immunoSEQ multiplex PCR, while the TCRdb copy is restricted to in-frame clones and leaves out a portion. Clone size and V and J calls were adopted from that table, with D and trimming inferred from the DNA. The sample carries over 120,000 clones, 85% to 90% recorded once. The germline gives CDR1 KGHDR, CDR2 SFDVKD. Between the trimmed V and J ends, which lost 1 base and 4 bases, there was a span of 9 bases. The CDR3 has 14 amino acids. The sequence came from a woman between 45 and 65 years old with active or convalescent COVID-19. The gene calls are TRBV24-1 and TRBJ1-2; D remains ambiguous. Input material: peripheral blood. The DNA for the CDR3 is TGTGCCACCAGTGATTTTGACAAAAGCTATGGCTACACCTTC. Protein sequence: CATSDFDKSYGYTF.